A single sample is the source of the 2 T cell receptor beta chains below, sequenced in a study of blood T cell repertoires in COVID-19. Assay: immunoSEQ multiplex PCR; the TCRdb copy retains only in-frame clones and omits some. The sample lists over 130,000 clones, approximately 86% occurring once. The sequenced sample consisted of peripheral blood. The receptors come from a woman aged 60 to 75 with active or convalescent COVID-19.

The chain links TRBV21-1 to TRBJ1-5; the table's D gene call, TRBD1, was not cross checked with the DNA. TRBV21-1 is flagged as a pseudogene. This CDR3 is 16 amino acids long. The CDR3 sequence: CASSKRRGRDDQPQHF. The CDR3 nucleotides are TGTGCCAGTTCTAAAAGGAGGGGGCGAGATGATCAGCCCCAGCATTTT.

A single count supports this clone. This rearrangement joins TRBV11-2 to TRBJ2-2, with D uncertain. The CDR3 contains 15 residues. The germline CDR1 and CDR2 sequences are SGHAT and FQNNGV. The germline V and J ends were trimmed by 5 bases and 2 bases, with 12 bases remaining between them. CDR3 amino acids: CASSLPAANTGELFF. The DNA for the CDR3 is TGTGCCAGCAGCCTCCCCGCGGCCAACACCGGGGAGCTGTTTTTT.